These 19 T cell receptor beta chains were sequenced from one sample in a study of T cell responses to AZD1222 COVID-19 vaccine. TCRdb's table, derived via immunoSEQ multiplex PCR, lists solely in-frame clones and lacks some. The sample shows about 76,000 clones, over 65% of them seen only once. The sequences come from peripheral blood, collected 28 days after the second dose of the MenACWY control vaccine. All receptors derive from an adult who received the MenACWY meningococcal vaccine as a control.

The CDR3, as DNA: TGTGCCATCAGTCCTACGGGACAGGAGAGCGAAAAACTGTTTTTT. It codes for CAISPTGQESEKLFF. The rearrangement uses TRBV10-3 and TRBJ1-4, with 8 bases that match TRBD1. The CDR3 sequence is 15 residues long. Trimming at V came to 5 bases and at J to 8 bases, leaving 10 bases not matched to a gene. Germline V gives CDR1 ENHRY, CDR2 SYGVKD.

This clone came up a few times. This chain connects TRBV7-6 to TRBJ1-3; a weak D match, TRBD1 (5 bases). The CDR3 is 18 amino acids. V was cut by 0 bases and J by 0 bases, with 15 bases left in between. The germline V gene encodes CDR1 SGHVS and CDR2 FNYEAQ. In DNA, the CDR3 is TGTGCCAGCAGCTTAGCGTATGGGGGGGTCTCCTCTGGAAACACCATATATTTT. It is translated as CASSLAYGGVSSGNTIYF.

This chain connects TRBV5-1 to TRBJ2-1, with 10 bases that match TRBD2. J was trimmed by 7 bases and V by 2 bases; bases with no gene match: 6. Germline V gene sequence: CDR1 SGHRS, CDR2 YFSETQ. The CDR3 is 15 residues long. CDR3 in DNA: TGCGCCAGCAGCTTAGGGACTAGCGAGGTGAATGAGCAGTTCTTC. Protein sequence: CASSLGTSEVNEQFF. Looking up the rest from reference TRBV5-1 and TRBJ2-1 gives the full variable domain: KAGVTQTPRYLIKTRGQQVTLSCSPISGHRSVSWYQQTPGQGLQFLFEYFSETQRNKGNFPGRFSGRQFSNSRSEMNVSTLELGDSALYLCASSLGTSEVNEQFFGPGTRLTVL.

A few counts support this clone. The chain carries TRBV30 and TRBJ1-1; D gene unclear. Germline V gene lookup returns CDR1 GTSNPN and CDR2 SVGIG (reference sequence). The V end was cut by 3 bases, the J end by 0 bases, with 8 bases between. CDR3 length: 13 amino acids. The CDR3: CAWSLSVNTEAFF. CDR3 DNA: TGTGCCTGGAGCCTATCTGTGAACACTGAAGCTTTCTTT.

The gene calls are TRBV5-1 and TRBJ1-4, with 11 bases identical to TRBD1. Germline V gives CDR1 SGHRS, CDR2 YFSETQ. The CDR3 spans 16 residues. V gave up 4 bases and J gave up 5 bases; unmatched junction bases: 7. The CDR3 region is CASSPGQGDVNEKLFF. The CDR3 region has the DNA TGCGCCAGCAGCCCGGGACAGGGGGACGTGAATGAAAAACTGTTTTTT.

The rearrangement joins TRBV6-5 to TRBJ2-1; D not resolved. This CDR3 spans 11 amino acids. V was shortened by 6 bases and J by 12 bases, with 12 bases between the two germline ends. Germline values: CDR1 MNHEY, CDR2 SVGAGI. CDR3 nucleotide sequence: TGTGCCAGCAGCCCCCTGTATAGGCAGTTCTTC. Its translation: CASSPLYRQFF.

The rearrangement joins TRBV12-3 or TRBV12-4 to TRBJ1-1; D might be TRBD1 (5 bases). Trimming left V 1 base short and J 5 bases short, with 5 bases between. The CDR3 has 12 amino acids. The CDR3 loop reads CASSLGQTEAFF. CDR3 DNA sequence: TGTGCCAGCAGTTTAGGACAGACTGAAGCTTTCTTT.

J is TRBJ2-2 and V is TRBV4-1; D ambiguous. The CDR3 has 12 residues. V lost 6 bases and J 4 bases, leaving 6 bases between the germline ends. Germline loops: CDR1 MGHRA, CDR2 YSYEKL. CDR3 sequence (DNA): TGCGCCAGCAGTTGGGGCACCGGGGAGCTGTTTTTT. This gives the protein CASSWGTGELFF.

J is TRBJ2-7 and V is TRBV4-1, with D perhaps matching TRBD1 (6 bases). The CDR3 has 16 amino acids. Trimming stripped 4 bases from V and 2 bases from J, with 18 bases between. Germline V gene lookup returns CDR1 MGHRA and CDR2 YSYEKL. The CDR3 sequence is CASSPWPQGRTYEQYF. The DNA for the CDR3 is TGCGCCAGCAGCCCGTGGCCACAGGGTCGGACCTACGAGCAGTACTTC.

The CDR3 DNA reads as TGCGCCAGCAGCCTCTTACCGGGGGTCAACACTGAAGCTTTCTTT. Translated: CASSLLPGVNTEAFF. The V call is TRBV5-1, the J call TRBJ1-1, with D possibly matching TRBD1 (5 bases). The CDR3 extends over 15 amino acids. The V and J ends lost 4 bases and 2 bases respectively, with 15 bases between them. Germline CDR1 is SGHRS and CDR2 is YFSETQ.

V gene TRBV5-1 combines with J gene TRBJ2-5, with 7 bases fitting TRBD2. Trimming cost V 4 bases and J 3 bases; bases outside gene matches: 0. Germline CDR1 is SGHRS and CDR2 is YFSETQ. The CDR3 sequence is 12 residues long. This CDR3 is CASSRGEETQYF. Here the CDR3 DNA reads TGCGCCAGCAGCCGGGGGGAAGAGACCCAGTACTTC.

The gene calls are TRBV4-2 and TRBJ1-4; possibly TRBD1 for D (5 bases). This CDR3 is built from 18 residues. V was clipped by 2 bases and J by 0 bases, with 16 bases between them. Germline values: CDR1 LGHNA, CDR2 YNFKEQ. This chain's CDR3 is CASSQQPPGTTTNEKLFF. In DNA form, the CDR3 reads TGTGCCAGCAGCCAACAACCTCCAGGGACTACAACTAATGAAAAACTGTTTTTT.

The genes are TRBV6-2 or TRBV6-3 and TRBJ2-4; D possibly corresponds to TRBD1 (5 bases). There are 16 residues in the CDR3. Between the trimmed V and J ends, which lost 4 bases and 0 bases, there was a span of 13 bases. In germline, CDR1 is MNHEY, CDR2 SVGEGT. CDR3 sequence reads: CASSSGRTLAKNIQYF. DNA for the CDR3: TGTGCCAGCAGTTCAGGTCGGACACTAGCCAAAAACATTCAGTACTTC.

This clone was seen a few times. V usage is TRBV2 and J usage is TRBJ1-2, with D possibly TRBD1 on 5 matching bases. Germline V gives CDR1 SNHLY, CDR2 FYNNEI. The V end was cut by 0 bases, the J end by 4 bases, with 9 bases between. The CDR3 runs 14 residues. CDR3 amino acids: CASSEARGGYGYTF. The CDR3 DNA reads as TGTGCCAGCAGTGAAGCAAGGGGCGGCTATGGCTACACCTTC.

The CDR3 reads CASSQDRGGGYEQYF. The CDR3 region has the DNA TGCGCCAGCAGCCAAGATCGGGGCGGGGGCTACGAGCAGTACTTC. The chain has TRBV4-3 and TRBJ2-7; 7 bases align to TRBD2. This CDR3 is built from 15 residues. After removal of 0 bases from V and 3 bases from J, the junction contained 5 bases not matched to a gene. Germline V lookup: CDR1 LGHNA, CDR2 YSLEER.

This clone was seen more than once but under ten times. Here the CDR3 reads CASNRAQGSNQPQHF. The CDR3 DNA reads as TGTGCCAGCAACCGGGCCCAAGGGAGCAATCAGCCCCAGCATTTT. The chain links TRBV2 to TRBJ1-5; D gene uncertain. This CDR3 spans 15 amino acids. V lost 7 bases and J lost 1, with 14 bases in between. Germline CDR1 is SNHLY and CDR2 is FYNNEI.

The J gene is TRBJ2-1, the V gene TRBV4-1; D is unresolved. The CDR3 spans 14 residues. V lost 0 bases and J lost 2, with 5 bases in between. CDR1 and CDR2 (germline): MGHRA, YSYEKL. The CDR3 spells CASSQDPTYNEQFF. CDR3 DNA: TGCGCCAGCAGCCAAGATCCGACCTACAATGAGCAGTTCTTC.

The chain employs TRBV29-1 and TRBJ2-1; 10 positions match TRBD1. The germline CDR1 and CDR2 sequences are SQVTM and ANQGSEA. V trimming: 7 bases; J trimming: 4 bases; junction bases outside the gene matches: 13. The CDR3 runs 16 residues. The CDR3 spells CSAASTGTGEYNEQFF. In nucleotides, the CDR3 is TGCAGCGCTGCTTCTACCGGGACAGGGGAGTACAATGAGCAGTTCTTC.

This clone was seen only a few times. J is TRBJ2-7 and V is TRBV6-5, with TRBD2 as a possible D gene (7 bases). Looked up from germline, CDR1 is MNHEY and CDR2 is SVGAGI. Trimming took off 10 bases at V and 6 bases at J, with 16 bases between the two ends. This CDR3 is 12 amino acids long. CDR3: CAIRGGLGEQYF. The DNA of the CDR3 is TGTGCCATTAGGGGGGGGCTAGGCGAGCAGTACTTC.